This record looks at one TCR beta chain sequence and its context. What it binds is unknown. This specimen comes from a study of cytomegalovirus exposure and HLA in healthy donors. General study points: In vitro confirmation showed three CMV-associated chains to be CMV antigen specific.

Produced via immunoSEQ multiplex PCR; TCRdb's table is partial and in-frame only. The sample shows 350,000 or so clones, approximately 90% of them seen only once. The clonotype comes from a woman under 30 in good health and CMV-seronegative. The sample consisted of PBMCs.

The CDR3 DNA reads as TGCGCCAGCAGCCAAGGACAGTTGAACACCGGGGAGCTGTTTTTT. Translation: CASSQGQLNTGELFF. The chain recombines TRBV4-3 with TRBJ2-2, with D perhaps matching TRBD1 (5 bases). Germline V gives CDR1 LGHNA, CDR2 YSLEER. The CDR3 spans 15 residues. V was pared by 1 base and J by 1 base, with 7 bases between.